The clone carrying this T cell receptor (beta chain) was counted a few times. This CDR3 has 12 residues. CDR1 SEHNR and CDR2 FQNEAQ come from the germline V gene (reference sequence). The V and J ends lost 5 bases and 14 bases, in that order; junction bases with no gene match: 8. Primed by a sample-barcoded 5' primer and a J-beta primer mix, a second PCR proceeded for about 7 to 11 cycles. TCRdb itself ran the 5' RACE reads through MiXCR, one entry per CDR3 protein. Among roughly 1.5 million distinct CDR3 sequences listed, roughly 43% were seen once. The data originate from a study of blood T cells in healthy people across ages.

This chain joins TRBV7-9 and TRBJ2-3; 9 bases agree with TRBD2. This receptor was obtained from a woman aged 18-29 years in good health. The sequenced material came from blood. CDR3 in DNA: TGTGCCAGCAGCCCTCTAGCGGGGCCTTTGTATTTT. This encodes CASSPLAGPLYF.